Listed below are T cell receptor beta chains from one sample, sequenced in a study of a mutant IDH1 vaccine in newly diagnosed glioma. Assay used: immunoSEQ multiplex PCR; TCRdb lists only in-frame clones, some missing. The data hold 35,000 to 40,000 clones, with 84% observed a single time. These receptors' antigens are unknown. This material consisted of PBMCs, taken from a glioma patient whose treatment included an IDH1 peptide vaccine. Receptor source: a man aged 35-49 years with glioma. CDR3s include the opening cysteine and the closing phenylalanine or tryptophan. Each record gives: V gene, D gene, clone size, J gene, CDR3 DNA, CDR3 protein. A D gene is named only where the DNA matches it firmly. The size field is filled for only some rows; it gives once, few, many or a size class.

V: TRBV4-3; D: TRBD2; size: NA; J: TRBJ2-3; DNA: TGCGCCAGCAGCCAACAGTTGTCTAGCGGCCACCCTGGGTATTTT; CDR3: CASSQQLSSGHPGYF
V: TRBV29-1; D: NA; size: NA; J: TRBJ1-4; DNA: TGCAGCGTTGAGGAAGTCAGGGGAAAGGTAAAACTGTTTTTT; CDR3: CSVEEVRGKVKLFF
V: TRBV6-1; D: NA; size: NA; J: TRBJ2-5; DNA: TGTGCCAGCACGGGTCAACTTGGGGAGACCCAGTACTTC; CDR3: CASTGQLGETQYF
V: TRBV23-1; D: NA; size: NA; J: TRBJ1-2; DNA: TGCGCCAGCAGTCAATCTTGGGACACCAGCCCCTTC; CDR3: CASSQSWDTSPF
V: TRBV4-3; D: NA; size: NA; J: TRBJ2-1; DNA: TGCGCCAGCAGCCAAGTCGGCTCCCGCTCCTACAATGAGCAGTTCTTC; CDR3: CASSQVGSRSYNEQFF
V: TRBV7-2; D: TRBD1; size: NA; J: TRBJ2-2; DNA: TGTGCCAGCAGCTCGACAGGGTCCGACACCGGGGAGCTGTTTTTT; CDR3: CASSSTGSDTGELFF
V: TRBV14; D: TRBD2; size: NA; J: TRBJ2-1; DNA: TGTGCCAGCAGCACCCTAGCGGGCTACTACAATGAGCAGTTCTTC; CDR3: CASSTLAGYYNEQFF
V: TRBV6-5; D: NA; size: NA; J: TRBJ2-7; DNA: TGTGCCAGCAGTCAACCGGGACAATTTTTGTACGAGCAGTACTTC; CDR3: CASSQPGQFLYEQYF
V: TRBV14; D: NA; size: NA; J: TRBJ1-2; DNA: TGTGCCAGCAGCCTCAGGACGGGGAGTAGGTATGGCTACACCTTC; CDR3: CASSLRTGSRYGYTF
V: TRBV5-6; D: NA; size: NA; J: TRBJ2-2; DNA: TGTGCCAGCAGCTCCTTTAGCGGGGAGCTGTTTTTT; CDR3: CASSSFSGELFF
V: TRBV19; D: NA; size: once; J: TRBJ1-2; DNA: TGTGGAACAGAGACTAACTATGGCTACACCTTC; CDR3: CGTETNYGYTF
V: TRBV5-1; D: NA; size: NA; J: TRBJ2-7; DNA: TGCGCCAGCAGCCTTGGGACGTCCAGCTACGAGCAGTACTTC; CDR3: CASSLGTSSYEQYF
V: TRBV27; D: NA; size: NA; J: TRBJ2-3; DNA: TGTGCCAGCAGTTTATCAGGGAGAGGGGGAGATACGCAGTATTTT; CDR3: CASSLSGRGGDTQYF
V: TRBV20-1; D: NA; size: NA; J: TRBJ2-5; DNA: TGCAGTGCTAGCTGGGAGACCCAGTACTTC; CDR3: CSASWETQYF
V: TRBV5-1; D: TRBD1; size: NA; J: TRBJ2-5; DNA: TGCGCCAGCAGCTGGAGACAGGGGTCAGAGACCCAGTACTTC; CDR3: CASSWRQGSETQYF
V: TRBV29-1; D: NA; size: NA; J: TRBJ2-7; DNA: TGCAGCGTCCGGCCGGTAGGTGCCTACGAGCAGTACTTC; CDR3: CSVRPVGAYEQYF
V: TRBV4-1; D: TRBD2; size: NA; J: TRBJ2-2; DNA: TGCGCCAGCAGCTTACGACTATCCGGGACTAGTTCCGGGGAGCTGTTTTTT; CDR3: CASSLRLSGTSSGELFF
V: TRBV5-4; D: TRBD1; size: NA; J: TRBJ1-1; DNA: TGTGCCAGCAGCCCAAGGGACAGTGAAGCTTTCTTT; CDR3: CASSPRDSEAFF
V: TRBV5-6; D: TRBD1; size: NA; J: TRBJ2-7; DNA: TGTGCCAGCAGCATAATATCAGGGGGCCACGAGCAGTACTTC; CDR3: CASSIISGGHEQYF
V: TRBV2; D: NA; size: NA; J: TRBJ2-7; DNA: TGTGCCAGCAGTGATGCAGGGATATCCTCCTACGAGCAGTACTTC; CDR3: CASSDAGISSYEQYF
V: TRBV4-1; D: TRBD1; size: NA; J: TRBJ1-4; DNA: TGCGCCAGCAGCCGATATAAGACAGGGGATCAGGATGAAAAACTGTTTTTT; CDR3: CASSRYKTGDQDEKLFF
V: TRBV25-1; D: NA; size: NA; J: TRBJ2-7; DNA: TGTGCCAGCAGTGAGGCACAGGCGGCGAAAAGCGAGCAGTACTTC; CDR3: CASSEAQAAKSEQYF
V: TRBV4-3; D: NA; size: NA; J: TRBJ2-3; DNA: TGCGCCAGCAGCCAAGAAGGACGCGGGGATACGCAGTATTTT; CDR3: CASSQEGRGDTQYF
V: TRBV7-2; D: NA; size: NA; J: TRBJ2-7; DNA: TGTGCCAGCAGCTTCCCTCCGGGACTGGAGAAGTACTTC; CDR3: CASSFPPGLEKYF
V: TRBV27; D: NA; size: NA; J: TRBJ2-7; DNA: TGTGCCAGCAGTTCGGGGATGACGTCTTACGAGCAGTACTTC; CDR3: CASSSGMTSYEQYF
V: TRBV9; D: NA; size: NA; J: TRBJ2-7; DNA: TGTGCCAGCAGCGGCAGTGAGAGGCTTTGGGATCCCGAGCAGTACTTC; CDR3: CASSGSERLWDPEQYF
V: TRBV5-1; D: NA; size: NA; J: TRBJ2-1; DNA: TGCGCCAGCAGCTGGGGGCGGAGGACCCGGGGGCTGTTCGCCGGCAATGAGCAGTTCTTC; CDR3: CASSWGRRTRGLFAGNEQFF
V: TRBV7-2; D: NA; size: few; J: TRBJ2-7; DNA: TGTGCCAGCAGCTTAGTTGGTCCCACAGGGGACTTCTCCTACGAGCAGTACTTC; CDR3: CASSLVGPTGDFSYEQYF